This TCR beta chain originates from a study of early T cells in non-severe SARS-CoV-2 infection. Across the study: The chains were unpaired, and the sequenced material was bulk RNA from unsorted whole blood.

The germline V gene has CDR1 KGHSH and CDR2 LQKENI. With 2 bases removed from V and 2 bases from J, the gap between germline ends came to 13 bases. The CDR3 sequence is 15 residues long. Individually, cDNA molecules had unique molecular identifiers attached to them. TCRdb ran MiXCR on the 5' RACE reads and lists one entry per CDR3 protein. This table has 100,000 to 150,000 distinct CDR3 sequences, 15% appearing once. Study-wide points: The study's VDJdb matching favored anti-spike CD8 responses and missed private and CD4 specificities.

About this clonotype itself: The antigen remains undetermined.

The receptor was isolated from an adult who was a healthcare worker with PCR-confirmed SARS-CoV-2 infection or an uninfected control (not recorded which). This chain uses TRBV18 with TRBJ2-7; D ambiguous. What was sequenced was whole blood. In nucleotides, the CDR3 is TGTGCCAGCTCACCAGGGGTGACCGAACCCTACGAGCAGTACTTC. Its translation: CASSPGVTEPYEQYF. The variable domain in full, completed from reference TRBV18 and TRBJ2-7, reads NAGVMQNPRHLVRRRGQEARLRCSPMKGHSHVYWYRQLPEEGLKFMVYLQKENIIDESGMPKERFSAEFPKEGPSILRIQQVVRGDSAAYFCASSPGVTEPYEQYFGPGTRLTVT.